Reported below is one T cell receptor (beta chain). The antigen remains unidentified. This entry is derived from a study of T cell clonotyping in hematopoietic cell transplantation. Some clones are missing from TCRdb's copy, which holds only in-frame ones; the method was immunoSEQ multiplex PCR. The data contain 8,000 or so clones, roughly 62% of them singletons. V was pared by 1 base and J by 1 base, with 16 bases between. The CDR3 has 16 residues. The germline gives CDR1 GTSNPN, CDR2 SVGIG (reference sequence). The study, taken as a whole, reports: Cells were unsorted, so CD4 and CD8 contributions were not separated. After transplant, recipient diversity fell while pathologically expanded clonotypes grew through day 180.

The receptor comes from a male patient in his sixties who had an allogeneic stem cell transplant from an unrelated donor, so the T cells may come from the graft donor. Some clones in this sample may be carry-over from other donors' samples. The chain employs TRBV30 and TRBJ1-1; maybe TRBD1 (6 bases). This material consisted of peripheral blood mononuclear cells, taken 100 days after allogeneic stem cell transplant. CDR3 coding DNA: TGTGCCTGGAGTGAGGGGGAAGTGAAGGGGAACACTGAAGCTTTCTTT. Encoded protein: CAWSEGEVKGNTEAFF.